These 14 T cell receptor beta chains came from one sample sequenced in a study of chemoradiotherapy in HPV16-positive cancers. Assay: immunoSEQ multiplex PCR; the TCRdb copy retains only in-frame clones and omits some. Among roughly 9,000 clones listed, roughly 78% were seen once. This sample was gathered from a patient who underwent chemoradiotherapy. The source of these receptors is a human donor with HPV-associated anogenital cancer.

The V gene is TRBV7-9, the J gene TRBJ2-3; D unclear. V lost 5 bases, J lost 0 bases, and 9 bases lay in between. From germline, CDR1 is SEHNR and CDR2 FQNEAQ (reference sequence). The CDR3 covers 14 residues. CDR3 residues: CASSPRSSTDTQYF. The CDR3 DNA reads TGTGCCAGCAGCCCCCGATCCAGCACAGATACGCAGTATTTT.

The V call is TRBV4-3, the J call TRBJ2-1; TRBD1 agrees at 7 bases. The CDR3 has 16 residues. V lost 0 bases to trimming and J lost 3 bases; unmatched junction nucleotides: 5. Germline V gene sequence: CDR1 LGHNA, CDR2 YSLEER. This chain's CDR3 is CASSQDGAGGYNEQFF. In nucleotides, the CDR3 is TGCGCCAGCAGCCAAGATGGGGCAGGGGGCTACAATGAGCAGTTCTTC.

The chain combines TRBV4-2 with TRBJ1-5, with D possibly matching TRBD1 (5 bases). V lost 4 bases, J lost 0 bases, and 7 bases lay in between. Germline V lookup: CDR1 LGHNA, CDR2 YNFKEQ. This CDR3 region has 14 residues. CDR3 sequence: CASSLGDSNQPQHF. As DNA, the CDR3 is TGTGCCAGCAGCCTAGGGGATAGCAATCAGCCCCAGCATTTT.

V and J are TRBV19 and TRBJ2-7, with a weak D call TRBD1 (6 bases). Between the trimmed V and J ends, which lost 7 bases and 3 bases, there was a span of 19 bases. The CDR3 totals 15 residues. The germline V gene encodes CDR1 LNHDA and CDR2 SQIVND (reference sequence). This CDR3 reads CASTPDLTGDYEQYF. The CDR3 DNA reads as TGTGCCAGTACCCCGGACCTGACAGGTGACTACGAGCAGTACTTC.

The chain joins TRBV2 to TRBJ2-5, with 13 bases that match TRBD2. Germline values: CDR1 SNHLY, CDR2 FYNNEI. V was pared by 6 bases and J by 9 bases, with 7 bases of the junction left unmatched. This CDR3 has 14 amino acids. DNA for the CDR3: TGTGCCAGCAGGCTACTAGCGGGGGGGTCGGCCCAGTACTTC. Amino acids: CASRLLAGGSAQYF.

This chain uses TRBV12-5 with TRBJ2-6; maybe TRBD1 (6 bases). The CDR3 sequence is 18 residues long. The V and J ends lost 5 bases and 0 bases respectively, with 17 bases between them. The germline gives CDR1 LGHNT, CDR2 FRNRAP. CDR3 sequence reads: CASGVKSDSPSGANVLTF. The CDR3 DNA reads TGTGCTAGTGGTGTTAAATCGGACAGCCCCTCTGGGGCCAACGTCCTGACTTTC.

The chain joins TRBV6-6 to TRBJ2-7; D possibly corresponds to TRBD1 (6 bases). Looked up from germline, CDR1 is MNHNY and CDR2 is SVGAGI (reference sequence). The ends were cut back, 2 bases at V and 0 bases at J, with 11 bases in the middle. The CDR3 sequence is 15 residues long. The CDR3 DNA is TGTGCCAGCAGTTACCACGACAGGAGCTCCTACGAGCAGTACTTC. Its translation is CASSYHDRSSYEQYF.

This clone has more than one count but fewer than ten. The CDR3 is CASGLVPFVRLLFF. The CDR3 DNA is TGTGCTAGTGGTTTGGTACCATTCGTCAGATTACTGTTTTTT. The V gene is TRBV12-5, the J gene TRBJ1-4; D not resolved. Germline assignment: CDR1 LGHNT and CDR2 FRNRAP. V lost 0 bases to trimming and J lost 13 bases, with 15 bases between them. The CDR3 is 14 residues long.

The chain combines TRBV4-2 with TRBJ2-2; tentative D call: TRBD2 (8 bases). CDR1 is LGHNA and CDR2 is YNFKEQ in the germline V gene. V lost 0 bases and J lost 7, with 15 bases in between. The CDR3 length is 16 residues. For the CDR3, the DNA is TGTGCCAGCAGCCAAGATCGGGAGGGGGCGGGCGGGGAGCTGTTTTTT. Translating gives CASSQDREGAGGELFF.

The genes are TRBV5-1 and TRBJ2-7; 8 nucleotides match TRBD2. V was pared by 6 bases and J by 3 bases, with 8 bases of the junction left unmatched. CDR3 length: 14 residues. From germline, CDR1 is SGHRS and CDR2 YFSETQ. This chain's CDR3 is CASKPLAGIYEQYF. The CDR3 region has the DNA TGCGCCAGCAAACCTTTAGCGGGGATCTACGAGCAGTACTTC.

The rearrangement joins TRBV19 to TRBJ1-3; 7 bases fit TRBD1. Germline trimming cut 1 base from V and 2 bases from J; bases unmatched to any gene: 11. Germline CDR1 is LNHDA and CDR2 is SQIVND (reference sequence). The CDR3 loop spans 18 amino acids. The CDR3 loop is CASSIGGDREAPGNTIYF. The CDR3 DNA reads TGTGCCAGTAGTATAGGGGGCGACAGGGAGGCGCCTGGAAACACCATATATTTT.

The V gene is TRBV18, the J gene TRBJ1-6; 12 bases align to TRBD1. The CDR3 is 17 residues long. The trim removed 2 bases at V and 15 bases at J, leaving 14 bases unmatched. CDR1 and CDR2 (germline): KGHSH, LQKENI. CDR3 bases: TGTGCCAGCTCACCATTGATCGGGGACAGGGGGCCCTCGGTCCTCCACTTT. Amino acid sequence: CASSPLIGDRGPSVLHF.

The chain joins TRBV14 to TRBJ2-7; tentatively, D is TRBD2 (7 bases). CDR3 size: 18 residues. CDR1 is SGHDN and CDR2 is FVKESK in the germline V gene. The V end lost 4 bases, the J end lost 2 bases, and 24 bases lay between the germline ends. The CDR3 sequence is CASSPFPPGGKTPYEQYF. In DNA, the CDR3 is TGTGCCAGCAGCCCTTTTCCGCCGGGGGGCAAAACCCCCTACGAGCAGTACTTC.

The chain couples TRBV28 to TRBJ2-2, with a tentative D call TRBD2 (5 bases). Germline-derived CDR1 and CDR2 are MDHEN and SYDVKM. V was trimmed by 5 bases and J by 4 bases, leaving 20 bases between them. The CDR3 has 17 amino acids. CDR3 DNA sequence: TGTGCCAGCAGTCCCCGGGCCCCACCCCGGGGCACCGGGGAGCTGTTTTTT. It yields the protein CASSPRAPPRGTGELFF.